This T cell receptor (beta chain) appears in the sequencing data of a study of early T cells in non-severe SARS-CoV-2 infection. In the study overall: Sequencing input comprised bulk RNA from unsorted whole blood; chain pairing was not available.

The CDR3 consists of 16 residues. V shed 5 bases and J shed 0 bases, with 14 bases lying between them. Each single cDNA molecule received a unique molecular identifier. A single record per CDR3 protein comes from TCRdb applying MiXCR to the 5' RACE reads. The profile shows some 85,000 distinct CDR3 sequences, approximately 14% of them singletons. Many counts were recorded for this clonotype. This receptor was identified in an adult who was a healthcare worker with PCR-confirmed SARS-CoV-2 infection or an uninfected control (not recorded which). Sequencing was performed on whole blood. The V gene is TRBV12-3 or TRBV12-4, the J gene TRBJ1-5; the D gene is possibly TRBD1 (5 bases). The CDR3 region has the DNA TGTGCCAGCAGTCCGGGACGGGCAAATAGCAATCAGCCCCAGCATTTT. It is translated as CASSPGRANSNQPQHF.